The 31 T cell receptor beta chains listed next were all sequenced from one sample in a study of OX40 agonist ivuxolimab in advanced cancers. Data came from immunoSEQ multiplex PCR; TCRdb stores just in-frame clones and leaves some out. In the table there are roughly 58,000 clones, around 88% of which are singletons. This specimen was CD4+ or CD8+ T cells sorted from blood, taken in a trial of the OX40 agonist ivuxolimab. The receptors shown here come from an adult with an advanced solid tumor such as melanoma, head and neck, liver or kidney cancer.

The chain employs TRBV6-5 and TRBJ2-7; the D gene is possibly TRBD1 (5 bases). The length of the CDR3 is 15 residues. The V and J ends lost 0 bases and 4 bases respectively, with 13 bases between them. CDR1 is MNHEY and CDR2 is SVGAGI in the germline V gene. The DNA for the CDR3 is TGTGCCAGCAGTTACTCCTCTCAGGGTTGGTACGAGCAGTACTTC. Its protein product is CASSYSSQGWYEQYF.

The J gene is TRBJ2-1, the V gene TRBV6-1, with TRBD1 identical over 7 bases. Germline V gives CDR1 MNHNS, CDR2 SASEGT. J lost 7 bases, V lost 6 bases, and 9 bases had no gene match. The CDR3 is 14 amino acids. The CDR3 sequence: CASRSGTVGNEQFF. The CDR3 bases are TGTGCCAGCAGGTCCGGGACAGTCGGGAATGAGCAGTTCTTC.

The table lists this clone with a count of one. CDR3 loop: CASSERTAGETQYF. The CDR3 DNA is TGTGCCAGCAGTGAACGGACAGCGGGTGAGACCCAGTACTTC. The gene calls are TRBV2 and TRBJ2-5; D is tentatively TRBD1 or TRBD2 (6 bases each). CDR1 and CDR2 from the germline V gene are SNHLY and FYNNEI. This CDR3 is 14 amino acids long. V lost 2 bases and J lost 5, with 12 bases in between.

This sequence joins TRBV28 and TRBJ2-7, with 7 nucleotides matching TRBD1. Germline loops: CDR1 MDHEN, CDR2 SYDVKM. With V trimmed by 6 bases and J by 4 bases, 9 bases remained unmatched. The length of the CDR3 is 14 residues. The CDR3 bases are TGTGCCAGCAGCCCTGGACAGGTCTTTTACGAGCAGTACTTC. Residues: CASSPGQVFYEQYF.

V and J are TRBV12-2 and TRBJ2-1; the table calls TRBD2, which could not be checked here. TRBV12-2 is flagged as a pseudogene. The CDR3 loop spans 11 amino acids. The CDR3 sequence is CASRSPPREFF. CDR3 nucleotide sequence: TGTGCAAGTCGCTCCCCCCCTCGGGAGTTCTTC.

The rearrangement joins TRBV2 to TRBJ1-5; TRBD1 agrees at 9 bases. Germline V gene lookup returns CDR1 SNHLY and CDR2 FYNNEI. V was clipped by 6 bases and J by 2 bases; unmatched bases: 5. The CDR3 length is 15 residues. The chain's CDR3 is CASSRDRDGNQPQHF. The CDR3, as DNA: TGTGCCAGCAGCCGGGACAGGGATGGCAATCAGCCCCAGCATTTT. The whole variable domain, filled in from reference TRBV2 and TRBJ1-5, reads EPEVTQTPSHQVTQMGQEVILRCVPISNHLYFYWYRQILGQKVEFLVSFYNNEISEKSEIFDDQFSVERPDGSNFTLKIRSTKLEDSAMYFCASSRDRDGNQPQHFGDGTRLSIL.

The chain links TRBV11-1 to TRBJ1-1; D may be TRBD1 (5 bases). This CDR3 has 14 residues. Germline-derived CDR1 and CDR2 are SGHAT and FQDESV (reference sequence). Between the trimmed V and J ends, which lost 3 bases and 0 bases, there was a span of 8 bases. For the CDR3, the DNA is TGTGCCAGCAGCTTGCAGGGCGTGAACACTGAAGCTTTCTTT. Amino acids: CASSLQGVNTEAFF.

The CDR3 region is CASSLGYILGSPLHF. For the CDR3, the DNA is TGTGCCAGCAGTTTAGGTTACATACTGGGTTCACCCCTCCACTTT. This chain uses TRBV28 with TRBJ1-6; no reliable D call. CDR3 length: 15 amino acids. Trimming removed 2 bases at V and 9 bases at J, with 14 bases between. The germline CDR1 and CDR2 sequences are MDHEN and SYDVKM.

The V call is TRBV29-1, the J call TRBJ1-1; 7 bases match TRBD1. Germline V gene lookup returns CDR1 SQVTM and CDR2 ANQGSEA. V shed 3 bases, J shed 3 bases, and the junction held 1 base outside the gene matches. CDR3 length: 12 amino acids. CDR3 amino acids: CSVDRGDTEAFF. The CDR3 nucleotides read TGCAGCGTTGACAGGGGGGACACTGAAGCTTTCTTT.

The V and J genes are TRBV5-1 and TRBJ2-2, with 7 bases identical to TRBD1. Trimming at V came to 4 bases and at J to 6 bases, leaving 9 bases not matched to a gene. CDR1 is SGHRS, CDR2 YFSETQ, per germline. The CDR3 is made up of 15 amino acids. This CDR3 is CASSPGQESAGELFF. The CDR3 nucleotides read TGCGCCAGCAGCCCCGGACAGGAATCGGCCGGGGAGCTGTTTTTT.

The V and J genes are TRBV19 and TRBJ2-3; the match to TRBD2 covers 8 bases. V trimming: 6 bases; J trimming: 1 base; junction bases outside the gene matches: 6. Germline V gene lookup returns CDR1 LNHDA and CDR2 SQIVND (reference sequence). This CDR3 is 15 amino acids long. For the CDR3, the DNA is TGTGCCAGTAGCCCGGGGGGGGGACGCACAGATACGCAGTATTTT. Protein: CASSPGGGRTDTQYF.

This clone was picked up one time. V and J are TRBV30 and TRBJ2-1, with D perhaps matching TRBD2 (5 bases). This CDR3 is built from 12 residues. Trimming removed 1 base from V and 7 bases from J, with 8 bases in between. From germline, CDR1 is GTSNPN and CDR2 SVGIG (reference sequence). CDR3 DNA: TGTGCCTGGAGTGGAGGGCAGAATGAGCAGTTCTTC. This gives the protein CAWSGGQNEQFF. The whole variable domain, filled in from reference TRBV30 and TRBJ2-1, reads SQTIHQWPATLVQPVGSPLSLECTVEGTSNPNLYWYRQAAGRGLQLLFYSVGIGQISSEVPQNLSASRPQDRQFILSSKKLLLSDSGFYLCAWSGGQNEQFFGPGTRLTVL.

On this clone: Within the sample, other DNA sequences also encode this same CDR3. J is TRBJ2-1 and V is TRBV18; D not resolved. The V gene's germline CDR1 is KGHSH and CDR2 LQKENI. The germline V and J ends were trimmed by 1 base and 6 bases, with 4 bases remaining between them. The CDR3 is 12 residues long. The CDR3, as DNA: TGTGCCAGCTCACCACAAGGCAATGAGCAGTTCTTC. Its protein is CASSPQGNEQFF.

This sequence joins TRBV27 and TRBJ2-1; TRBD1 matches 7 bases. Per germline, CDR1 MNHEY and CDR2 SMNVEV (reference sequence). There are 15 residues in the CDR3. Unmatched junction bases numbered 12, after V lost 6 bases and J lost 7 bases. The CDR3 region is CASSLSTGLGNEQFF. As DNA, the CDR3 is TGTGCCAGCAGCCTCTCGACAGGGCTAGGTAATGAGCAGTTCTTC.

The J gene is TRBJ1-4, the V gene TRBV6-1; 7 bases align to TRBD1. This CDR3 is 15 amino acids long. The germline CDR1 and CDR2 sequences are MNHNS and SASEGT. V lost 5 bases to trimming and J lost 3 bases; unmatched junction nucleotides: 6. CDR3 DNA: TGTGCCAGCAGTAGACAGGGAGTCGCTAATGAAAAACTGTTTTTT. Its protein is CASSRQGVANEKLFF.

CDR3 in amino acids: CASSPGTAQPQHF. CDR3 DNA: TGTGCCAGCAGTCCAGGGACGGCTCAGCCCCAGCATTTT. The rearrangement links TRBV6-6 to TRBJ1-5; D might be TRBD1 (5 bases). The CDR3 is made up of 13 amino acids. CDR1 is MNHNY, CDR2 SVGAGI, per germline (reference sequence). With 5 bases removed from V and 6 bases from J, the gap between germline ends came to 11 bases.

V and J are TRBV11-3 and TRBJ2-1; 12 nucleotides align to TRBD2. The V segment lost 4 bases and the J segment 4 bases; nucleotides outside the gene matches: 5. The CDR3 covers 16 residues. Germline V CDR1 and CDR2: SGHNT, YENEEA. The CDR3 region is CASSSNGLAGYNEQFF. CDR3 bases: TGTGCCAGCAGCTCAAATGGACTAGCGGGATACAATGAGCAGTTCTTC.

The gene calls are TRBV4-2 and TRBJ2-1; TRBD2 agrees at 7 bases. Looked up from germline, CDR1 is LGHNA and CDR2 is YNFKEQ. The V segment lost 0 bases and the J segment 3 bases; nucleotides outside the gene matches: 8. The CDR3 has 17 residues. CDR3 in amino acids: CASSQDLAGVYYNEQFF. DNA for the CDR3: TGTGCCAGCAGCCAAGATCTCGCGGGAGTATACTACAATGAGCAGTTCTTC.

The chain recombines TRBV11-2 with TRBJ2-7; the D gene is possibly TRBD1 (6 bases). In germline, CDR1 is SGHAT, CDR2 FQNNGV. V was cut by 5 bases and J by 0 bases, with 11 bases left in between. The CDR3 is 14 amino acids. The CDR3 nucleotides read TGTGCCAGCAGCGCCGGGACATACTCCTACGAGCAGTACTTC. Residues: CASSAGTYSYEQYF.

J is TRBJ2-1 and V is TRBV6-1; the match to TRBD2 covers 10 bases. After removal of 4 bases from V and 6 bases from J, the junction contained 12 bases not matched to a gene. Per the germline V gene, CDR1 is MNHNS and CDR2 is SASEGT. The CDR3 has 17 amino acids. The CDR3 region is CASSAGYGAGGLNEQFF. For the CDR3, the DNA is TGTGCCAGCAGTGCGGGCTACGGAGCGGGGGGGCTCAATGAGCAGTTCTTC.

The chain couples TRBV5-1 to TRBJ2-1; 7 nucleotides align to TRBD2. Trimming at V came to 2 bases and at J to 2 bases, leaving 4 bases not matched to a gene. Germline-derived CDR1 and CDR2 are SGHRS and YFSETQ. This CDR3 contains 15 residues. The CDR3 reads CASSFDGRAYNEQFF. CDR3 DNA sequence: TGCGCCAGCAGCTTTGATGGGAGGGCCTACAATGAGCAGTTCTTC.

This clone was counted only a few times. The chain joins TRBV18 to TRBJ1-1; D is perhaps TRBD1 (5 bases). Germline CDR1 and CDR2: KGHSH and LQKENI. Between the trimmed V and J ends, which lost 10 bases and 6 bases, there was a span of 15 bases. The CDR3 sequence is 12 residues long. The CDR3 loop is CATTGPGAEAFF. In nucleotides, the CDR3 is TGTGCCACGACGGGACCTGGGGCTGAAGCTTTCTTT.

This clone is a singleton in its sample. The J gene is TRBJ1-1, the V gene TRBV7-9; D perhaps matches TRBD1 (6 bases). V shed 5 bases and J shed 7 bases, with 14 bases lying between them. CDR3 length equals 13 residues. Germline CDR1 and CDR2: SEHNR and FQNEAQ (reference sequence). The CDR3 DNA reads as TGTGCCAGCAGCCCCCGGACAGTTAGTGAAGCTTTCTTT. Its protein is CASSPRTVSEAFF.

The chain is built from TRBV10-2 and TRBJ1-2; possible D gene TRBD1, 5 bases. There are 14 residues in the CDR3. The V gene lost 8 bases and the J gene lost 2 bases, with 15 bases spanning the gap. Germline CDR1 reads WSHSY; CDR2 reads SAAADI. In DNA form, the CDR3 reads TGCGCCAGCGACGGGGGTAGCCGGAACTATGGCTACACCTTC. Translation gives CASDGGSRNYGYTF.

The CDR3 DNA reads TGTGCCAGCAGCAAAGTAGACCGGGCGAATGGCTACACCTTC. Protein: CASSKVDRANGYTF. The rearrangement joins TRBV21-1 to TRBJ1-2. TRBV21-1 is a known pseudogene. The CDR3 runs 14 residues.

This CDR3 reads CASSDRGDYGYTF. CDR3 nucleotide sequence: TGCGCCAGCAGTGACAGGGGAGACTATGGCTACACCTTC. V usage is TRBV10-2 and J usage is TRBJ1-2, with D possibly being TRBD1 (6 bases). The CDR3 extends over 13 amino acids. Trimming pared 3 bases from V and 3 bases from J, leaving 8 bases between. From germline, CDR1 is WSHSY and CDR2 SAAADI.

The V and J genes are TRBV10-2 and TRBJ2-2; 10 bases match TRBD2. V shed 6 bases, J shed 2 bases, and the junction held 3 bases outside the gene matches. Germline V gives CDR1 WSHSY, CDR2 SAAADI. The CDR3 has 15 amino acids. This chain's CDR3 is CASRTSGPNTGELFF. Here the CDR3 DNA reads TGCGCCAGCAGGACTAGCGGGCCAAACACCGGGGAGCTGTTTTTT.

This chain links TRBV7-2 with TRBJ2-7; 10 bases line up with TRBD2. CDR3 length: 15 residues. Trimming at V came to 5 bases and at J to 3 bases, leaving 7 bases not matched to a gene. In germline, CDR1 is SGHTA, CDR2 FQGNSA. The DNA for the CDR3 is TGTGCCAGCAGCATCCTAGCGGGAGTCGTCTACGAGCAGTACTTC. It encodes CASSILAGVVYEQYF.

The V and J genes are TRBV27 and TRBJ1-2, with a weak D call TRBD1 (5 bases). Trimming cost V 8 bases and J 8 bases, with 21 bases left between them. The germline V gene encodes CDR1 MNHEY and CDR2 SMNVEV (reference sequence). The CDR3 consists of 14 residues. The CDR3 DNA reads TGTGCCAGCCGAAAAGGGTGGCAGGGCGAAGGCTACACCTTC. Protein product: CASRKGWQGEGYTF.

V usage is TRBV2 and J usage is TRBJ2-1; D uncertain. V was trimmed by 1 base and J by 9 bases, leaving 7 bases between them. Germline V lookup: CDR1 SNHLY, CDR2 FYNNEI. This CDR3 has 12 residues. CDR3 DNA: TGTGCCAGCAGTGAAGATTTTAGTGAGCAGTTCTTC. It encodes CASSEDFSEQFF.

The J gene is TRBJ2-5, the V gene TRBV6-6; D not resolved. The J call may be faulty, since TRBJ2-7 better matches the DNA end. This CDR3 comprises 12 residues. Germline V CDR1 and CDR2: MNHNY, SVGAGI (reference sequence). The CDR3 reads CASRASSYEQYF. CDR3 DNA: TGTGCCAGCAGGGCGAGCTCCTACGAGCAGTACTTC.